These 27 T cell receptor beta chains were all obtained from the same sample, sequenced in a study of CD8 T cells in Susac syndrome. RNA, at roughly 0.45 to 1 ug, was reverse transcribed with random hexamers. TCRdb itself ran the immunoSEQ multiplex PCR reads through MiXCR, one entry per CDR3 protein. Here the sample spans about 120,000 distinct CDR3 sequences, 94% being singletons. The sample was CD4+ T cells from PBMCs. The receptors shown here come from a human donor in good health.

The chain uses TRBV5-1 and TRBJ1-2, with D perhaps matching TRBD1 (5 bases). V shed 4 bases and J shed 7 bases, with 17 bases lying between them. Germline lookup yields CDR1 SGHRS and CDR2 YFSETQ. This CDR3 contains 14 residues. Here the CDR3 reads CASSPEGPPSGYTF. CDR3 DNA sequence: TGCGCCAGCAGCCCGGAGGGACCCCCGTCTGGCTACACCTTC.

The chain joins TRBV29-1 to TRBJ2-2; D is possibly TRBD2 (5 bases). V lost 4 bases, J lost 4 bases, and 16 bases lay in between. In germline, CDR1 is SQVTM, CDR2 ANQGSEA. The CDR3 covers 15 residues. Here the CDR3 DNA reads TGCAGCGTTGGAATTCTAGCCGGATCCACCGGGGAGCTGTTTTTT. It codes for CSVGILAGSTGELFF.

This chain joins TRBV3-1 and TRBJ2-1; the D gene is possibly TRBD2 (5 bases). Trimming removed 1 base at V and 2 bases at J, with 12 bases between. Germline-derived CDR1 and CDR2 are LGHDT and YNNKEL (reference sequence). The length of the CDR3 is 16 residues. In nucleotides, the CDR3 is TGTGCCAGCAGCCAAGGGACGGCCGGGGCCTACAATGAGCAGTTCTTC. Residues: CASSQGTAGAYNEQFF.

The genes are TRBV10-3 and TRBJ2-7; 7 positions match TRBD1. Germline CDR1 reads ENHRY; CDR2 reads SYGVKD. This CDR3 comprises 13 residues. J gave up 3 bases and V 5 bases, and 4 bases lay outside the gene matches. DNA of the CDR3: TGTGCCATCAGTTCTGACAGGGACTACGAGCAGTACTTC. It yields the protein CAISSDRDYEQYF.

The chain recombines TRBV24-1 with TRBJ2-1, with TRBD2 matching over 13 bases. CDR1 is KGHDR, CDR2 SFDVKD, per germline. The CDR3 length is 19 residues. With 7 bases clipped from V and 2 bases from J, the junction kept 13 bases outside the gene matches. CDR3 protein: CATSGNAGTSGKTYNEQFF. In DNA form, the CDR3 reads TGTGCCACCAGCGGAAATGCCGGGACTAGCGGGAAGACCTACAATGAGCAGTTCTTC.

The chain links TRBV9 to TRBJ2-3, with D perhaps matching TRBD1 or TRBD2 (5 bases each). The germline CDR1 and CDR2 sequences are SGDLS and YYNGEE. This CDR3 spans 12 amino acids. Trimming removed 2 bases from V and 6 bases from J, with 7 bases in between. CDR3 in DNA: TGTGCCAGCAGCGTCTGGGGGGATACGCAGTATTTT. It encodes CASSVWGDTQYF.

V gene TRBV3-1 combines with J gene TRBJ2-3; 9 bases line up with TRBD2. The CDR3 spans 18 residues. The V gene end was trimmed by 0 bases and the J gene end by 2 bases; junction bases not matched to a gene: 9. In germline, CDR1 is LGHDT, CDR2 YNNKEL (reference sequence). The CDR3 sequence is CASSQEGRLAAYTDTQYF. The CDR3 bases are TGTGCCAGCAGCCAAGAGGGGAGACTAGCGGCATACACAGATACGCAGTATTTT.

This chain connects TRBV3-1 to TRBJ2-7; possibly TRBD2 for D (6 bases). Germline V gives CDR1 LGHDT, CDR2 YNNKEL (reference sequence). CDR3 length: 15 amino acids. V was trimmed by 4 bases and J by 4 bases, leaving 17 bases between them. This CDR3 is CASSRRGSDVYEQYF. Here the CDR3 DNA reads TGTGCCAGCAGCCGGAGGGGATCAGACGTTTACGAGCAGTACTTC.

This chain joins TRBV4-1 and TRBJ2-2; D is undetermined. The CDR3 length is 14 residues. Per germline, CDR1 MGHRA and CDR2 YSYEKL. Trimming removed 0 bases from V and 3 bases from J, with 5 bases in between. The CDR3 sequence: CASSQEGYTGELFF. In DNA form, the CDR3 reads TGCGCCAGCAGCCAAGAGGGGTACACCGGGGAGCTGTTTTTT.

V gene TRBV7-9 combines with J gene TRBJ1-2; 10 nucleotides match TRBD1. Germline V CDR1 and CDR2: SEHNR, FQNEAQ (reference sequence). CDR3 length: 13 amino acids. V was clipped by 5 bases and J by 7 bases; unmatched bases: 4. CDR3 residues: CASSVDRGTGYTF. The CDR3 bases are TGTGCCAGCAGCGTGGACAGGGGGACTGGCTACACCTTC.

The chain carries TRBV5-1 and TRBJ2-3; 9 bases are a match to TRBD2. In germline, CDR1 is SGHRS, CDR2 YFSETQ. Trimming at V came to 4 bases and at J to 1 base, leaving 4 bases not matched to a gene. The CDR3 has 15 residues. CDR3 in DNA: TGCGCCAGCAGCGCCGGGACTAGCCGCACAGATACGCAGTATTTT. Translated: CASSAGTSRTDTQYF.

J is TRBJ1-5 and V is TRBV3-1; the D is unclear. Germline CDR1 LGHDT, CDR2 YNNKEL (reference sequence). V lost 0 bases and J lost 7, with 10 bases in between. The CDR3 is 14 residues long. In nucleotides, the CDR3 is TGTGCCAGCAGCCAAGAGTGGGCTCGCCAGCCCCAGCATTTT. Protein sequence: CASSQEWARQPQHF.

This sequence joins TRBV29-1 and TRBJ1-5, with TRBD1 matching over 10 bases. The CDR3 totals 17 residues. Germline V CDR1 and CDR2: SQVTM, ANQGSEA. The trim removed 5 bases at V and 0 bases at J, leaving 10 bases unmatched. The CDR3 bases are TGCAGCGTTTCCGGGGGGAGACAGGGGGCTAGCAATCAGCCCCAGCATTTT. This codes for CSVSGGRQGASNQPQHF.

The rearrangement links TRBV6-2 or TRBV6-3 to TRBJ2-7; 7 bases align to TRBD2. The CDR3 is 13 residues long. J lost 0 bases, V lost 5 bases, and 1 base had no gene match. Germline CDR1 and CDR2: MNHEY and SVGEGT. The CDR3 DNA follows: TGTGCCAGCAGTCGGACTAGCTCCTACGAGCAGTACTTC. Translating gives CASSRTSSYEQYF.

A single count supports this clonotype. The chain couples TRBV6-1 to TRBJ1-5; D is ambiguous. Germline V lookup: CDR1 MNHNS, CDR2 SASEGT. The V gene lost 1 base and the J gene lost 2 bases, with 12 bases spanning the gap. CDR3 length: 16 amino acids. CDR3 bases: TGTGCCAGCAGTGAAGAATTAGCCCGACGCAATCAGCCCCAGCATTTT. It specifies CASSEELARRNQPQHF.

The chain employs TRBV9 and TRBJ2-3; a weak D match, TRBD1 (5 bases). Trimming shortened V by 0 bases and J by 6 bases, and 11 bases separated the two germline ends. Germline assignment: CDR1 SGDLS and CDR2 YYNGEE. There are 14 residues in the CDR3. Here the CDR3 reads CASSVVPGFDTQYF. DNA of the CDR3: TGTGCCAGCAGCGTAGTCCCAGGGTTCGATACGCAGTATTTT.

CDR3 sequence (DNA): TGCGCCAGCAGCTTCTGGGGGGAGAACACTGAAGCTTTCTTT. Translated, it gives CASSFWGENTEAFF. The V gene is TRBV5-1, the J gene TRBJ1-1, with D tentatively TRBD1 (5 bases). Between the trimmed V and J ends, which lost 2 bases and 1 base, there was a span of 9 bases. The CDR3 sequence is 14 residues long. Per the germline V gene, CDR1 is SGHRS and CDR2 is YFSETQ.

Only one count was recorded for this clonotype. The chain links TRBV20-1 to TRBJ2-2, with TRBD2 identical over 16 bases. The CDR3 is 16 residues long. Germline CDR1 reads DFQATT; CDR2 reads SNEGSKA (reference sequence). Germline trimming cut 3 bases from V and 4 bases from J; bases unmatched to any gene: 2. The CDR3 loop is CSARGLAGGSTGELFF. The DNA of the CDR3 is TGCAGTGCTAGGGGACTAGCGGGAGGGAGCACCGGGGAGCTGTTTTTT.

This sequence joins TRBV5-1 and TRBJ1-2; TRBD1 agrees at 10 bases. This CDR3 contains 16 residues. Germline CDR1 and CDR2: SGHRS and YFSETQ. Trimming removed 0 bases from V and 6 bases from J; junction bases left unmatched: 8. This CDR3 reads CASSLAFGQGENGYTF. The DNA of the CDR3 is TGCGCCAGCAGCTTGGCCTTTGGACAGGGGGAGAATGGCTACACCTTC. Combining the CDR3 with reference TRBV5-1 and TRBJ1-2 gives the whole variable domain KAGVTQTPRYLIKTRGQQVTLSCSPISGHRSVSWYQQTPGQGLQFLFEYFSETQRNKGNFPGRFSGRQFSNSRSEMNVSTLELGDSALYLCASSLAFGQGENGYTFGSGTRLTVV.

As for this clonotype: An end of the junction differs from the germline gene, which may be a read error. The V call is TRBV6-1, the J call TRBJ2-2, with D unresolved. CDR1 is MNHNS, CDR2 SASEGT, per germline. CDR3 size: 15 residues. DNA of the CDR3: TGTGCCAGCAAAGTTAGTTTTCCGAATACCGGGGAGCTGTTTTTT. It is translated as CASKVSFPNTGELFF.

CDR3 coding DNA: TGTGCCAGCAGTTCACTAGCGGGAGAACCCAATGAGCAGTTCTTC. This translates into CASSSLAGEPNEQFF. The genes are TRBV7-8 and TRBJ2-1; 11 positions match TRBD2. V dropped 6 bases and J dropped 6; count of bases not matched to a gene: 7. Germline V gene sequence: CDR1 SGHVS, CDR2 FQNEAQ. The CDR3 spans 15 residues.

The CDR3 sequence is CASSQVGQGSGNTIYF. The CDR3 DNA follows: TGTGCCAGCAGCCAAGTGGGACAGGGCTCTGGAAACACCATATATTTT. V usage is TRBV3-1 and J usage is TRBJ1-3; 9 bases line up with TRBD1. CDR1 is LGHDT and CDR2 is YNNKEL in the germline V gene (reference sequence). CDR3 size: 16 residues. V gave up 1 base and J gave up 0 bases; unmatched junction bases: 1.

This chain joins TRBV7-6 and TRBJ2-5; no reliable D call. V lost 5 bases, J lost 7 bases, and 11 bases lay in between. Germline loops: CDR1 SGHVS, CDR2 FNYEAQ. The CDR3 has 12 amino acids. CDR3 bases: TGTGCCAGCAGCCTCCCAACTGGGACCCAGTACTTC. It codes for CASSLPTGTQYF.

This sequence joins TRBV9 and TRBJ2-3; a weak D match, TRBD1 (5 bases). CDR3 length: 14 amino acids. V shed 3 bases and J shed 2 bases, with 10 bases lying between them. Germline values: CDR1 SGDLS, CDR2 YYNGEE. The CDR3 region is CASSGGGYTDTQYF. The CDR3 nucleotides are TGTGCCAGCAGCGGGGGCGGATACACAGATACGCAGTATTTT.

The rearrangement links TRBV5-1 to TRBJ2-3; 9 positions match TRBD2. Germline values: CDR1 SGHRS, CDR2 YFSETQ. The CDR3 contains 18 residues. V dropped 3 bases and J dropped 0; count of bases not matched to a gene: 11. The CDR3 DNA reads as TGCGCCAGCAGCTCCCTTGGCCCTAGCGGGATTAGCACAGATACGCAGTATTTT. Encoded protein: CASSSLGPSGISTDTQYF.

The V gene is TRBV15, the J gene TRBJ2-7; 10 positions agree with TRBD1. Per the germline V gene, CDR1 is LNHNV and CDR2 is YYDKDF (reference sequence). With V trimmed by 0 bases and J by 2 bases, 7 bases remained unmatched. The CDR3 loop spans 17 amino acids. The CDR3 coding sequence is TGTGCCACCAGCAGAGATTCCCCGGGACAGGGGCCCTACGAGCAGTACTTC. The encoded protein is CATSRDSPGQGPYEQYF.

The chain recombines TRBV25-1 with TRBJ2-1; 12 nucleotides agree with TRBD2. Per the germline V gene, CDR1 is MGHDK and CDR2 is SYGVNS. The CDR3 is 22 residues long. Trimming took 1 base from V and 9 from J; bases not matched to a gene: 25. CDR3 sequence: CASSESANGLAGPPPRVVEQFF. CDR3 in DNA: TGTGCCAGCAGTGAATCCGCTAACGGACTAGCGGGGCCTCCTCCCCGCGTCGTTGAGCAGTTCTTC.